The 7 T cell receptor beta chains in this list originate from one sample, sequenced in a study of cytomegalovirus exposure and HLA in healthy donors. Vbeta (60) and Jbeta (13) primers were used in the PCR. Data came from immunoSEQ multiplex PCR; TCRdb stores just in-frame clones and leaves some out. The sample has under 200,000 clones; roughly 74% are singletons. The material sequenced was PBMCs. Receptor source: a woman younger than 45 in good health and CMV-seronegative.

CDR3 residues: CASSFGQSVNSPLHF. The CDR3 nucleotides read TGTGCCAGCAGCTTCGGACAGTCCGTTAATTCACCCCTCCACTTT. The gene calls are TRBV7-3 and TRBJ1-6; TRBD1 might be the D (6 bases). The CDR3 contains 15 residues. The V end was cut by 3 bases, the J end by 6 bases, with 12 bases between. Germline V gives CDR1 SGHTA, CDR2 FQGTGA.

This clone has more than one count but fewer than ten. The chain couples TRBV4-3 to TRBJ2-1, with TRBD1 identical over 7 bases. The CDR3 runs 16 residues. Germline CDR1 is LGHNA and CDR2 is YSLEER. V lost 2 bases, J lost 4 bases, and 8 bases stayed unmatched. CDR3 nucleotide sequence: TGCGCCAGCAGCCAATCAGACAGGGCAGTTTACAATGAGCAGTTCTTC. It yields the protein CASSQSDRAVYNEQFF.

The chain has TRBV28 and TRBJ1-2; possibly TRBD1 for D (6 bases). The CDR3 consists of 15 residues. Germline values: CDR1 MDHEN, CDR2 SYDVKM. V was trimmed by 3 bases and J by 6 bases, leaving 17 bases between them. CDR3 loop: CASSFTFLGADGYTF. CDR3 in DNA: TGTGCCAGCAGTTTCACCTTTCTGGGGGCGGATGGCTACACCTTC.

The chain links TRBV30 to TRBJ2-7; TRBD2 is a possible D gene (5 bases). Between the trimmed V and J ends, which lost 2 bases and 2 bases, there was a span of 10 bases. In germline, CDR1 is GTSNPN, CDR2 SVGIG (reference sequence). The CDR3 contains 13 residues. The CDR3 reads CAWSSGHPYEQYF. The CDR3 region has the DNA TGTGCCTGGAGTAGCGGTCACCCCTACGAGCAGTACTTC. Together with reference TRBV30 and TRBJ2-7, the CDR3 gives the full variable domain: SQTIHQWPATLVQPVGSPLSLECTVEGTSNPNLYWYRQAAGRGLQLLFYSVGIGQISSEVPQNLSASRPQDRQFILSSKKLLLSDSGFYLCAWSSGHPYEQYFGPGTRLTVT.

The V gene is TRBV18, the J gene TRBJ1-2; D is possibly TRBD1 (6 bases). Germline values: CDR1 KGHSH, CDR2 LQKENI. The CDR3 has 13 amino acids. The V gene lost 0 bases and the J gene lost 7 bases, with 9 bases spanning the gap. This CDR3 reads CASSPPQGGGYTF. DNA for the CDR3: TGTGCCAGCTCACCACCACAGGGTGGTGGCTACACCTTC. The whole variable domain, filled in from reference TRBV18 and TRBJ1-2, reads NAGVMQNPRHLVRRRGQEARLRCSPMKGHSHVYWYRQLPEEGLKFMVYLQKENIIDESGMPKERFSAEFPKEGPSILRIQQVVRGDSAAYFCASSPPQGGGYTFGSGTRLTVV.

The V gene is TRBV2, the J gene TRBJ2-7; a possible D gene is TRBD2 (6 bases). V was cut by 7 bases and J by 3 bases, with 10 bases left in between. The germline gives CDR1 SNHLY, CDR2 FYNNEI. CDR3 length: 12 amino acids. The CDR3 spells CASTPGDYEQYF. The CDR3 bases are TGTGCCAGCACGCCGGGGGACTACGAGCAGTACTTC.

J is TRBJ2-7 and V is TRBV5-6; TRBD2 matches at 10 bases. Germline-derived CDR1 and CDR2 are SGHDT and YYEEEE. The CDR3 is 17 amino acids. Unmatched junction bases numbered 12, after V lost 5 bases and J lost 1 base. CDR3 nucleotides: TGTGCCAGCAGACTAGGACTAGCGGAGCTCCCGTCCTACGAGCAGTACTTC. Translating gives CASRLGLAELPSYEQYF.